The next 18 T cell receptor beta chains were all read from a single sample in a study of T cell changes during pregnancy in multiple sclerosis. Generated by immunoSEQ multiplex PCR, the TCRdb table keeps only in-frame clones and is missing some. The data show 55,000 to 75,000 clones, with more than 75% seen just once and approximately 1.5% held by the top ten. Sequenced here: peripheral blood, sampled in the third trimester of pregnancy. These receptors were taken from a female donor in good health, enrolled as a control in a pregnancy study.

On this clone: At one boundary the junction diverges from the germline segment, which might be a read error. The chain links TRBV7-7 to TRBJ2-7, with TRBD1 matching 9 bases. This CDR3 has 14 residues. Germline V gene lookup returns CDR1 SSHAT and CDR2 FNYEAQ (reference sequence). The CDR3 loop is CASSSGTGRSEQYF. The CDR3 DNA reads as TGTGCTAGCAGCTCCGGGACAGGGCGGTCCGAGCAGTACTTC. The full variable domain, in which reference TRBV7-7 and TRBJ2-7 provide the parts outside the CDR3, is GAGVSQSPRYKVTKRGQDVTLRCDPISSHATLYWYQQALGQGPEFLTYFNYEAQPDKSGLPSDRFSAERPEGSISTLTIQRTEQRDSAMYRCASSSGTGRSEQYFGPGTRLTVT.

V gene TRBV7-9 combines with J gene TRBJ2-1; 11 bases map to TRBD2. The V gene end was trimmed by 5 bases and the J gene end by 0 bases; junction bases not matched to a gene: 12. The CDR3 is made up of 19 amino acids. The V gene's germline CDR1 is SEHNR and CDR2 FQNEAQ (reference sequence). CDR3 in DNA: TGTGCCAGCAGCCCAAGACTAGCGGGGAAGCAAAGCTCCTACAATGAGCAGTTCTTC. Its translation is CASSPRLAGKQSSYNEQFF.

The gene calls are TRBV5-1 and TRBJ2-3; 12 nucleotides line up with TRBD2. The junction had 1 base not matched to a gene; V was cut back by 4 bases and J by 1 base. Germline V gene sequence: CDR1 SGHRS, CDR2 YFSETQ. The CDR3 extends over 15 amino acids. The CDR3 reads CASSTSGGRTDTQYF. CDR3 DNA: TGCGCCAGCAGCACTAGCGGGGGGCGCACAGATACGCAGTATTTT.

This chain joins TRBV13 and TRBJ2-6, with a tentative D call TRBD1 (5 bases). Germline V gives CDR1 PRHDT, CDR2 FYEKMQ (reference sequence). Deletions cut 0 bases from V and 2 bases from J, with 8 bases between. The CDR3 runs to 16 residues. CDR3 DNA: TGTGCCAGCAGCTTAGGGCTCAGGGCTGGGGCCAACGTCCTGACTTTC. Amino acids: CASSLGLRAGANVLTF.

The chain joins TRBV20-1 to TRBJ1-2; D gene uncertain. CDR3 size: 11 residues. Germline V lookup: CDR1 DFQATT, CDR2 SNEGSKA (reference sequence). The V and J ends lost 3 bases and 3 bases respectively, with 5 bases between them. CDR3 protein: CSARADYGYTF. The CDR3 DNA reads as TGCAGTGCTAGGGCAGACTATGGCTACACCTTC.

The rearrangement links TRBV20-1 to TRBJ2-7; no clear D. The length of the CDR3 is 11 residues. V was shortened by 3 bases and J by 3 bases, with 6 bases between the two germline ends. Per the germline V gene, CDR1 is DFQATT and CDR2 is SNEGSKA (reference sequence). The CDR3, as DNA: TGCAGTGCTAGTCTCCTCTACGAGCAGTACTTC. Translating gives CSASLLYEQYF.

V is TRBV11-2 and J is TRBJ1-1; D perhaps matches TRBD1 (6 bases). CDR1 is SGHAT and CDR2 is FQNNGV in the germline V gene. The CDR3 sequence is 14 residues long. Trimming cost V 7 bases and J 3 bases, with 15 bases left between them. As DNA, the CDR3 is TGTGCCAGCAAAGGACAGTGGGTGGACACTGAAGCTTTCTTT. This encodes CASKGQWVDTEAFF.

J is TRBJ2-7 and V is TRBV13; D ambiguous. The CDR3 is 11 residues long. Trimming removed 1 base at V and 6 bases at J, with 4 bases between. Germline V gene sequence: CDR1 PRHDT, CDR2 FYEKMQ (reference sequence). CDR3 sequence reads: CASSLVSEQYF. CDR3 nucleotide sequence: TGTGCCAGCAGCTTAGTATCCGAGCAGTACTTC.

The chain combines TRBV13 with TRBJ2-5, with TRBD2 identical over 9 bases. V lost 7 bases to trimming and J lost 8 bases; unmatched junction nucleotides: 11. The CDR3 spans 14 residues. Germline-derived CDR1 and CDR2 are PRHDT and FYEKMQ (reference sequence). CDR3 sequence reads: CASMRGGSPYTQYF. Here the CDR3 DNA reads TGTGCCAGCATGCGGGGGGGGTCCCCTTATACCCAGTACTTC.

This clone was seen a single time. The gene calls are TRBV6-6 and TRBJ1-2; tentative D call: TRBD1 (6 bases). V gave up 0 bases and J gave up 8 bases, with 13 bases separating them. Germline-derived CDR1 and CDR2 are MNHNY and SVGAGI (reference sequence). The CDR3 spans 14 residues. The CDR3 region has the DNA TGTGCCAGCAGTTACTCCGGGGGGCGGGGAGGCTACACCTTC. Translating it yields CASSYSGGRGGYTF.

In DNA form, the CDR3 reads TGTGCCAGCTCACCAGCAGGGCCCTACCTATCAACTAATGAAAAACTGTTTTTT. As protein: CASSPAGPYLSTNEKLFF. The V gene is TRBV18, the J gene TRBJ1-4; D perhaps matches TRBD1 (5 bases). In germline, CDR1 is KGHSH, CDR2 LQKENI. This CDR3 contains 18 residues. V lost 2 bases, J lost 0 bases, and 16 bases lay in between. The full variable domain, rest sourced from reference TRBV18 and TRBJ1-4, is NAGVMQNPRHLVRRRGQEARLRCSPMKGHSHVYWYRQLPEEGLKFMVYLQKENIIDESGMPKERFSAEFPKEGPSILRIQQVVRGDSAAYFCASSPAGPYLSTNEKLFFGSGTQLSVL.

The rearrangement uses TRBV6-1 and TRBJ1-1; D perhaps matches TRBD1 (5 bases). This CDR3 has 15 residues. Germline loops: CDR1 MNHNS, CDR2 SASEGT. Trimming left V 6 bases short and J 3 bases short, with 17 bases between. The CDR3 protein is CASSPSWGGHTEAFF. DNA for the CDR3: TGTGCCAGCAGCCCAAGCTGGGGGGGACACACTGAAGCTTTCTTT.

V gene TRBV27 combines with J gene TRBJ2-3, with D hard to call. This CDR3 spans 15 amino acids. The germline CDR1 and CDR2 sequences are MNHEY and SMNVEV (reference sequence). Trimming removed 5 bases from V and 6 bases from J, with 18 bases in between. The CDR3 loop reads CASSPSNAESDTQYF. The CDR3 region has the DNA TGTGCCAGCAGTCCCTCTAATGCGGAGTCTGATACGCAGTATTTT.

This clone has only a few counts. The chain employs TRBV7-9 and TRBJ1-1, with D maybe TRBD1 (6 bases). The CDR3 contains 13 residues. Between the trimmed V and J ends, which lost 3 bases and 6 bases, there was a span of 11 bases. Germline CDR1 reads SEHNR; CDR2 reads FQNEAQ (reference sequence). This CDR3 is CASSFEQGAEAFF. The CDR3 DNA is TGTGCCAGCAGCTTCGAACAGGGCGCTGAAGCTTTCTTT.

The rearrangement links TRBV6-5 to TRBJ2-7, with 7 positions matching TRBD1. The V gene end was trimmed by 4 bases and the J gene end by 2 bases; junction bases not matched to a gene: 5. Germline V gene data show CDR1 as MNHEY and CDR2 as SVGAGI. This CDR3 comprises 14 residues. The CDR3 spells CASSSYGQAYEQYF. The CDR3 nucleotides read TGTGCCAGCAGTTCCTATGGACAGGCCTACGAGCAGTACTTC.

The J gene is TRBJ2-2, the V gene TRBV18; 7 nucleotides match TRBD1. Germline V gene sequence: CDR1 KGHSH, CDR2 LQKENI. The CDR3 has 18 amino acids. Trimming removed 0 bases from V and 10 bases from J; junction bases left unmatched: 17. The DNA for the CDR3 is TGTGCCAGCTCACCACCGAGGGACAGCGAGGGGGATGGCCCGGAGCTGTTTTTT. Its protein is CASSPPRDSEGDGPELFF.

The genes are TRBV7-9 and TRBJ2-5, with D possibly being TRBD1 (5 bases). V was cut by 5 bases and J by 7 bases, with 14 bases left in between. This CDR3 region has 13 residues. The germline gives CDR1 SEHNR, CDR2 FQNEAQ (reference sequence). The CDR3 protein is CASSQGVAGTQYF. The CDR3 DNA reads as TGTGCCAGCAGCCAAGGGGTAGCTGGGACCCAGTACTTC.

For this clone: Compared with germline, one end of the junction differs, possibly owing to a read error. V and J are TRBV7-7 and TRBJ2-2, with 9 positions matching TRBD2. The germline V gene has CDR1 SSHAT and CDR2 FNYEAQ (reference sequence). The CDR3 has 18 amino acids. CDR3 DNA sequence: TGTGCTAGCAGCATACTCCCTGCTAGCGGGGCGAACACCGGGGAGCTGTTTTTT. Translating it yields CASSILPASGANTGELFF.